The 18 T cell receptor beta chains below come from one sample, sequenced in a study of CD8+ T cells in alopecia areata. This sample's treatment: oral pan-JAK inhibitor, 5-10 mg twice daily. Sequencing templates came from extracted RNA that was reverse transcribed into cDNA. Only in-frame clones appear in the TCRdb table, and some are missing; sequencing was by immunoSEQ multiplex PCR. The data hold approximately 210,000 clones, with less than 50% observed a single time. The material was CD4+ T cells sorted from blood, obtained at roughly week 36, from a patient treated with tofacitinib. These TCRs come from a human donor with alopecia areata.

This chain connects TRBV6-1 to TRBJ1-3; 9 positions match TRBD1. The trim removed 4 bases at V and 2 bases at J, leaving 3 bases unmatched. Germline V gives CDR1 MNHNS, CDR2 SASEGT. The CDR3 sequence is 15 residues long. CDR3 region: CASSAQGATGNTIYF. The CDR3 DNA reads as TGTGCCAGCAGTGCACAGGGGGCTACTGGAAACACCATATATTTT.

Notes on this clone: One junction end disagrees with the germline gene, perhaps due to a read error. The chain has TRBV27 and TRBJ2-1, with unresolved D. Germline CDR1 MNHEY, CDR2 SMNVEV (reference sequence). The CDR3 has 16 residues. Written as DNA, the CDR3 is TGTGCCAGCAGTCTATCTCGCGTACTCACTACCGATGAGCAGTTCTTC. Translated: CASSLSRVLTTDEQFF.

The V gene is TRBV15, the J gene TRBJ1-4, with D perhaps TRBD1 (5 bases). Germline V gives CDR1 LNHNV, CDR2 YYDKDF (reference sequence). The CDR3 totals 15 residues. Trimming took 0 bases from V and 5 from J, leaving 10 bases between them. The CDR3 reads CATSRDRDSNEKLFF. The CDR3, as DNA: TGTGCCACCAGCAGAGATAGGGACTCAAATGAAAAACTGTTTTTT.

The table lists this clone with a few counts. The chain combines TRBV6-6 with TRBJ2-5; D is ambiguous. This CDR3 spans 11 amino acids. Trimming removed 3 bases at V and 5 bases at J, with 4 bases between. From germline, CDR1 is MNHNY and CDR2 SVGAGI (reference sequence). CDR3 region: CASSYIETQYF. The DNA for the CDR3 is TGTGCCAGCAGTTATATCGAGACCCAGTACTTC.

The rearrangement joins TRBV6-5 to TRBJ1-4; D perhaps matches TRBD1 (5 bases). The CDR3 is 12 amino acids. The germline V and J ends were trimmed by 6 bases and 8 bases, with 10 bases remaining between them. Germline V lookup: CDR1 MNHEY, CDR2 SVGAGI. The CDR3 is CASRRGGEKLFF. The CDR3 DNA follows: TGTGCCAGCAGGAGGGGCGGCGAAAAACTGTTTTTT.

This chain connects TRBV2 to TRBJ2-6; D possibly matches TRBD1 or TRBD2 (5 bases each). CDR3 length: 17 residues. Germline CDR1 and CDR2: SNHLY and FYNNEI. V gave up 5 bases and J gave up 0 bases, with 14 bases separating them. The CDR3 here is CASSPGTKSSGANVLTF. Here the CDR3 DNA reads TGTGCCAGCAGTCCTGGGACGAAAAGCTCTGGGGCCAACGTCCTGACTTTC. The variable domain in full, completed from reference TRBV2 and TRBJ2-6, reads EPEVTQTPSHQVTQMGQEVILRCVPISNHLYFYWYRQILGQKVEFLVSFYNNEISEKSEIFDDQFSVERPDGSNFTLKIRSTKLEDSAMYFCASSPGTKSSGANVLTFGAGSRLTVL.

V gene TRBV6-1 combines with J gene TRBJ2-3; 9 nucleotides align to TRBD2. The CDR3 consists of 16 residues. The V gene's germline CDR1 is MNHNS and CDR2 SASEGT. V lost 3 bases and J lost 2; bases outside the gene matches: 6. CDR3 DNA: TGTGCCAGCAGTGACCCGAGCGGGAGGACCACAGATACGCAGTATTTT. This translates into CASSDPSGRTTDTQYF.

V and J are TRBV7-9 and TRBJ1-1; weak D call: TRBD1 (5 bases). The germline V gene has CDR1 SEHNR and CDR2 FQNEAQ (reference sequence). Trimming stripped 4 bases from V and 11 bases from J, with 17 bases between. The CDR3 has 13 residues. The CDR3 sequence is CASSSRWRGIAFF. The CDR3 coding sequence is TGTGCCAGCAGCTCACGGTGGAGGGGTATCGCTTTCTTT.

This clone was recorded a few times. The sample has other DNA sequences that encode this CDR3 too. The V gene is TRBV29-1, the J gene TRBJ2-7, with D unresolved. Germline V gene data show CDR1 as SQVTM and CDR2 as ANQGSEA. Trimming took 4 bases from V and 0 from J, leaving 7 bases between them. The CDR3 runs 12 residues. The DNA of the CDR3 is TGCAGCGTTGGGTGGACCTCCTACGAGCAGTACTTC. Its translation is CSVGWTSYEQYF.

The chain uses TRBV28 and TRBJ2-1; either TRBD1 or TRBD2 may supply D (5 bases each). The V end was cut by 2 bases, the J end by 0 bases, with 14 bases between. This CDR3 region has 17 residues. The germline V gene encodes CDR1 MDHEN and CDR2 SYDVKM. The chain's CDR3 is CASSLVGATRSYNEQFF. In DNA form, the CDR3 reads TGTGCCAGCAGTTTAGTCGGGGCCACACGCTCCTACAATGAGCAGTTCTTC. Using reference TRBV28 and TRBJ2-1 for the parts outside the CDR3, the full variable domain is DVKVTQSSRYLVKRTGEKVFLECVQDMDHENMFWYRQDPGLGLRLIYFSYDVKMKEKGDIPEGYSVSREKKERFSLILESASTNQTSMYLCASSLVGATRSYNEQFFGPGTRLTVL.

The chain has TRBV5-1 and TRBJ2-1; TRBD1 aligns across 7 bases. Trimming at V came to 7 bases and at J to 6 bases, leaving 4 bases not matched to a gene. The CDR3 is made up of 12 amino acids. CDR1 is SGHRS and CDR2 is YFSETQ in the germline V gene. The CDR3 spells CASGTAGNEQFF. In DNA form, the CDR3 reads TGCGCCAGCGGGACAGCCGGCAATGAGCAGTTCTTC. Complete variable domain (other parts from reference TRBV5-1 and TRBJ2-1): KAGVTQTPRYLIKTRGQQVTLSCSPISGHRSVSWYQQTPGQGLQFLFEYFSETQRNKGNFPGRFSGRQFSNSRSEMNVSTLELGDSALYLCASGTAGNEQFFGPGTRLTVL.

This clone was picked up a small number of times. The chain employs TRBV5-1 and TRBJ2-5, with 13 bases identical to TRBD2. Germline-derived CDR1 and CDR2 are SGHRS and YFSETQ. CDR3 length equals 15 residues. The V and J ends lost 4 bases and 5 bases, in that order; junction bases with no gene match: 5. CDR3 protein: CASSAGLAGVETQYF. The CDR3 coding sequence is TGCGCCAGCAGCGCCGGACTAGCGGGAGTGGAGACCCAGTACTTC.

This clone has just a few counts. The same CDR3 can be traced to other DNA sequences in this sample. The V call is TRBV29-1, the J call TRBJ2-5, with 9 bases matching TRBD2. V gave up 4 bases and J gave up 2 bases; unmatched junction bases: 2. CDR3 length equals 13 residues. Germline V lookup: CDR1 SQVTM, CDR2 ANQGSEA. The CDR3 coding sequence is TGCAGCGTTGTAGCGGGAGCTCAAGAGACCCAGTACTTC. Translated: CSVVAGAQETQYF.

At least ten counts were recorded for this clone. The CDR3 region has the DNA TGTGCCAGTAGTATCCAAGGAAGACCCTACGAGCAGTACTTC. It translates to CASSIQGRPYEQYF. The rearrangement uses TRBV19 and TRBJ2-7; D gene unclear. Trimming left V 3 bases short and J 2 bases short, with 11 bases between. In germline, CDR1 is LNHDA, CDR2 SQIVND (reference sequence). This CDR3 contains 14 residues. Full variable domain (missing parts from reference TRBV19 and TRBJ2-7): DGGITQSPKYLFRKEGQNVTLSCEQNLNHDAMYWYRQDPGQGLRLIYYSQIVNDFQKGDIAEGYSVSREKKESFPLTVTSAQKNPTAFYLCASSIQGRPYEQYFGPGTRLTVT.

The chain joins TRBV29-1 to TRBJ2-1; 12 nucleotides line up with TRBD2. The ends lost 5 bases at V and 8 bases at J; junction bases unmatched: 10. The CDR3 runs to 15 residues. Germline V gene data show CDR1 as SQVTM and CDR2 as ANQGSEA. CDR3 sequence: CSVMTSGSKIYEQFF. The CDR3 DNA is TGCAGCGTTATGACTAGCGGGAGCAAAATATATGAGCAGTTCTTC.

This chain joins TRBV29-1 and TRBJ2-2; 10 nucleotides match TRBD1. V lost 7 bases, J lost 7 bases, and 12 bases stayed unmatched. From germline, CDR1 is SQVTM and CDR2 ANQGSEA. This CDR3 region has 15 residues. The CDR3: CSAGQGTFPNGELFF. In nucleotides, the CDR3 is TGCAGCGCGGGACAGGGGACCTTCCCCAACGGGGAGCTGTTTTTT.

This clone was found a few times. The CDR3 DNA sequence: TGCAGCGCCAGCCAGGGTAGAACTGAAGCTTTCTTT. It encodes CSASQGRTEAFF. This chain connects TRBV29-1 to TRBJ1-1, with D possibly TRBD1 on 5 matching bases. Germline V gene data show CDR1 as SQVTM and CDR2 as ANQGSEA. V was clipped by 7 bases and J by 5 bases, with 14 bases between them. The CDR3 has 12 amino acids.

This clone was counted only a few times. CDR3 DNA: TGTGCCAGCAGCTTATACAGGACCAACTATGGCTACACCTTC. It yields the protein CASSLYRTNYGYTF. The rearrangement links TRBV7-9 to TRBJ1-2; possibly TRBD1 for D (5 bases). This CDR3 is built from 14 residues. Germline loops: CDR1 SEHNR, CDR2 FQNEAQ (reference sequence). Trimming pared 2 bases from V and 2 bases from J, leaving 9 bases between.